This T cell receptor beta chain was documented in a study of beta chain features in type 1 diabetes (dated by TCRdb to 2016 to 2019). In the study overall: Mean age, gender distribution, total cell number and subset yield were not different between patients and healthy donors. Whereas all 30 or so donors provided naive and central memory subsets, regulatory and stem cell-like memory subsets were isolated from just 8 patients and about 8 healthy donors. In the study, TCRB repertoires of sorted circulating CD4+ T cell subsets from recently diagnosed type 1 diabetes patients were compared with those of matched healthy donors. A total of approximately 110,000,000 sorted cells were examined across all samples, and a strong correlation was observed between cell number per subset and RNA yield. General study outcomes and caveats: Shorter templates might have been favored by PCR, but patient and control samples were amplified and corrected together, so both groups would have been affected equally by any skew. Naive, central memory and regulatory TCRB repertoires appeared to be more alike among patients than among healthy donors. Type 1 diabetes patients showed a moderate but significant shortening of TCRB CDR3 length in all four CD4+ subsets. Because small numbers of individuals were included in the HLA sub-analyses, any influence of HLA type on TCRB rearrangement was left unresolved. Because cDNA was sequenced instead of genomic DNA, highly expressing activated cells could be over-represented, though the groups showed no difference in activation or CD3 levels. At VDJ recombination sites, type 1 diabetes patients had fewer insertions and more deleted nucleotides, which implies abnormalities in thymic rearrangement.

Notes on this clone: Its target antigen remains unknown. Base qualities are not provided; no much larger clone lies one nucleotide away.

The entire isolated RNA was reverse transcribed using the High Capacity cDNA Reverse Transcription Kit, and thus expressed TCRB transcripts were sequenced. Deep immunoSEQ sequencing was performed on naive, central memory and regulatory T cell samples, with an average of roughly 4 million total reads per sample. Sorted cells were lysed in RLT buffer and RNA was extracted with DNase-treated RNeasy Micro or Mini kits, depending on cell number. Each cell subset was processed on its own to prevent cross-contamination, while patient and healthy donor samples were processed together. TCRB sequences were amplified from cDNA with the immunoSEQ multiplex PCR, producing 87-bp fragments spanning the CDR3 region. Sequencing of the amplicons was performed on the Illumina HiSeq platform. The original methods were these. Synthetic template baselines were used to correct PCR bias computationally, reads within Hamming distance 2 were collapsed together, and singletons that could not be merged were discarded. Reads were aligned against IMGT to assign V, D and J genes, CDR3 length and insertions or deletions at six rearrangement sites. Within each subset, clonotype counts were normalized to sorted cell number, after which true diversity and Gini coefficients were computed with the tcR R package. The overlap coefficient, calculated on TCRB nucleotide sequences, was used to quantify repertoire sharing. This is the immuneACCESS table as TCRdb keeps it, with only in-frame sequences that have V and J called. A part of the clones is gone; compared with another copy, unresolved V genes explain less than half, and the rest is unexplained. The DNA gave D and trimming, while V, J and clone size come from that table. Counted in this sample were about 160,000 clones; around 7.8% of them appeared once. The ten largest make up approximately 0.85% of the sample.

From the cysteine through the phenylalanine, the CDR3 covers 15 amino acids. Only the CDR3 portion is preserved as DNA: 45 bases, with reading frame beginning at the first base. From a lookup of the germline V gene, CDR1 and CDR2 are SNHLY and FYNNEI. Between the V and J ends, shortened by 7 bases and 0 bases respectively, the junction contains 12 bases. From each donor, a single peripheral blood sample of 90 to 150 mL on average was drawn into heparinised tubes. A BD FACSAria II was used to sort naive, central memory, regulatory and stem cell-like memory CD4+ T cells with a panel that included CD45RO, CCR7, CD25, CD127, CD95 and CD27. All sorted populations exceeded 98% purity. Right away, PBMCs were isolated by Lymphoprep density gradient centrifugation and were stained directly, with no culture step. So that batch effects would be minimized, each experiment stained and sorted samples in pairs, pairing one healthy donor with one patient.

The sequence was obtained from a woman aged 40 to 49 with type 1 diabetes. The sample was central memory CD4+ T cells from blood. Recombination joined TRBV2 with TRBJ2-2, with a tentative D gene TRBD1 over 6 matching bases. CDR3 loop: CASTQGTTNTGELFF. The bases read TGTGCCAGCACACAGGGTACTACGAACACCGGGGAGCTGTTTTTT.